What follows is one T cell receptor beta chain and its context. Looked up from germline, CDR1 is DFQATT and CDR2 is SNEGSKA (reference sequence). Trimming removed 7 bases from V and 1 base from J; junction bases left unmatched: 4. This CDR3 comprises 13 residues. RNA amounts of 0.5 to 1 ug underwent reverse transcription with random hexamers. TCRdb re-called the immunoSEQ multiplex PCR reads through MiXCR, storing one row per CDR3 protein. Among roughly 140,000 distinct CDR3 sequences listed, approximately 95% were seen once. These data belong to a study of CD8 T cells in Susac syndrome. Background on the study: Susac syndrome patients were untreated, on corticosteroids with some adding intravenous immunoglobulin, or on intravenous immunoglobulin only.

Sequencing was carried out using CD4+ T cells from PBMCs. The TCR sequence derives from a human donor with Susac syndrome. The chain has TRBV20-1 and TRBJ1-2; 9 bases match TRBD1. CDR3: CSGGDRVNYGYTF. The CDR3 DNA reads TGCAGTGGGGGGGACAGGGTTAACTATGGCTACACCTTC.